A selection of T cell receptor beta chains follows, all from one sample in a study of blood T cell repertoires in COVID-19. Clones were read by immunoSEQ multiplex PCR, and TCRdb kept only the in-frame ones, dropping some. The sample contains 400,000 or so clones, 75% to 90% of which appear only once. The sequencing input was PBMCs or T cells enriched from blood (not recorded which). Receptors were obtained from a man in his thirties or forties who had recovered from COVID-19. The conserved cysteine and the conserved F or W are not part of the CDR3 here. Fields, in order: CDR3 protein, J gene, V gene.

CDR3: ASRWPITRDYYGYT; J: TRBJ1-2; V: TRBV7-9
CDR3: ASSPGANNEQF; J: TRBJ2-1; V: TRBV18
CDR3: ASSPLTGTNTEAF; J: TRBJ1-1; V: TRBV18
CDR3: AWIDRGKKFVSYNEQF; J: TRBJ2-1; V: TRBV30
CDR3: ACSPVGGNASPLH; J: TRBJ1-6; V: TRBV30
CDR3: ASSQRGTQLD; J: TRBJ1-4; V: TRBV3-1/TRBV3-2
CDR3: ASRPPGQSGTQY; J: TRBJ2-5; V: TRBV6-5
CDR3: ASSFDSNTEAF; J: TRBJ1-1; V: TRBV7-2
CDR3: ASRWDREPSYEQY; J: TRBJ2-7; V: TRBV2
CDR3: ASSIGQGVRGYT; J: TRBJ1-2; V: TRBV5-1
CDR3: ASSQQAGLVTQY; J: TRBJ2-5; V: TRBV14
CDR3: ASSSTSQTYEQY; J: TRBJ2-7; V: TRBV7-9
CDR3: ASSGTPGYRPNTEAF; J: TRBJ1-1; V: TRBV28
CDR3: ATRQAGFEQY; J: TRBJ2-7; V: TRBV3-1/TRBV3-2
CDR3: ASSPGTLQETQY; J: TRBJ2-5; V: TRBV5-1
CDR3: AWTPNNRVGQPQH; J: TRBJ1-5; V: TRBV30
CDR3: ASRPSRGSDYGYT; J: TRBJ1-2; V: TRBV2
CDR3: ASSDSGSGASYNEQF; J: TRBJ2-1; V: TRBV6-4
CDR3: ASSPKFSYGYT; J: TRBJ1-2; V: TRBV18
CDR3: ATREEGTDTQY; J: TRBJ2-3; V: TRBV24-1
CDR3: ASSPGAQGGAKNIQY; J: TRBJ2-4; V: TRBV11-2
CDR3: ASSQALAGGYYEQY; J: TRBJ2-7; V: TRBV3-1/TRBV3-2
CDR3: ASSIREASTYNEQF; J: TRBJ2-1; V: TRBV19
CDR3: ASSPDGGGYNSPLH; J: TRBJ1-6; V: TRBV5-1
CDR3: ASSQAGRRAVYGYT; J: TRBJ1-2; V: TRBV3-1/TRBV3-2
CDR3: ASRGQLSLISEQF; J: TRBJ2-1; V: TRBV28
CDR3: ASNKGQPNTEAF; J: TRBJ1-1; V: TRBV28
CDR3: ASSLWGDSGNTIY; J: TRBJ1-3; V: TRBV28